The clone carrying this T cell receptor beta chain was detected a few times. Its cognate antigen is unknown. The CDR3 is 16 residues long. Germline lookup yields CDR1 SGHVS and CDR2 FQNEAQ. V gave up 4 bases and J gave up 2 bases, with 18 bases separating them. The sample originates from a study of cytomegalovirus exposure and HLA in healthy donors. Study-level results: Accurate prediction of most subjects' HLA-A and HLA-B alleles from TCR beta sequences was reported. Donors were assumed by presence/absence analyses to have roughly uniform sequencing depth. The investigators catalogued 180 or so TCR beta chains as cytomegalovirus-associated.

Use of 60 Vbeta and 13 Jbeta primers characterized the PCR. Only in-frame clones appear in the TCRdb table, and some are missing; sequencing was by immunoSEQ multiplex PCR. The sample holds about 130,000 clones, around 10% seen once. Material for sequencing was PBMCs. This receptor was taken from a man in his fifties in good health and CMV-seronegative. This chain uses TRBV7-8 with TRBJ2-7; tentative D call: TRBD1 (6 bases). In nucleotides, the CDR3 is TGTGCCAGCAGCTCAGTTGACAGGTCTCTAACCTACGAGCAGTACTTC. This gives the protein CASSSVDRSLTYEQYF.